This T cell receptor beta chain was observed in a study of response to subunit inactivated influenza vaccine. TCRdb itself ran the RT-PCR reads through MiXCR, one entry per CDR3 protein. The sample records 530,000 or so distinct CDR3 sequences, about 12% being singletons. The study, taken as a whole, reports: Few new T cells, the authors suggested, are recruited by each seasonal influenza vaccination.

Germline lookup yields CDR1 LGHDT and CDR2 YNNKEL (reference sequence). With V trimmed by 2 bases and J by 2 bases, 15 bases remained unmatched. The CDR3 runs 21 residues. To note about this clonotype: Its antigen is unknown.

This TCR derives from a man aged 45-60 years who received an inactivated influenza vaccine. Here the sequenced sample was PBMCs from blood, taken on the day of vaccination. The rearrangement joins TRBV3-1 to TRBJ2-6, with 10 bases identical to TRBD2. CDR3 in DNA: TGTGCCAGCAGCCAACCCGCCCTAACTAGCGGGATAGTGACTGGGGCCAACGTCCTGACTTTC. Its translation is CASSQPALTSGIVTGANVLTF.